What follows is one T cell receptor beta chain and its context. Its antigen is not identified. The data stem from a study of CD8 T cells in ankylosing spondylitis. Study conclusions and caveats: A TCR beta motif of 8 or 9 highly homologous variants appeared characteristic of ankylosing spondylitis blood.

With 3 bases removed from V and 5 bases from J, the gap between germline ends came to 13 bases. The CDR3 contains 13 residues. The germline gives CDR1 GTSNPN, CDR2 SVGIG (reference sequence). MiXCR, applied by TCRdb to the 5' RACE reads, yields one record per CDR3 protein. The data contain roughly 700,000 distinct CDR3 sequences, about 20% of them singletons. The sample comprised blood, either unsorted or a sorted T cell fraction (not recorded which). The receptor was derived from a male donor with ankylosing spondylitis. This chain connects TRBV30 to TRBJ1-1; no definite D call. CDR3 protein: CAWRTGGRTEAFF. The CDR3 DNA follows: TGTGCCTGGAGGACTGGAGGGCGGACTGAAGCTTTCTTT.